This TCR beta chain originates from a study of long-term antiretroviral therapy in people with HIV. The study's findings and limits: Even long-term ART left TRB diversity below transplant donor controls, despite gains.

The study used samples holding roughly 0.85-11 million cryopreserved PBMC before DNA extraction. An immunoSEQ assay, version v3.0, was performed at survey level. Sequencing of each sample targeted roughly 40,000-55,000 T-cell genomes. TCRdb's copy holds only in-frame clones and misses some; the assay was immunoSEQ multiplex PCR. Here the sample spans tens of thousands of clones, 75% to 90% being singletons. The germline V and J ends were trimmed by 7 bases and 10 bases, with 13 bases remaining between them. CDR1 is SNHLY, CDR2 FYNNEI, per germline. The CDR3 totals 11 residues. About this clone: Its specificity is not known.

The rearrangement uses TRBV2 and TRBJ1-1; D is undetermined. The sample consisted of unsorted PBMCs, taken roughly 4.5 years after starting antiretroviral therapy. This sequence originates from a man younger than 45 with HIV. This CDR3 is CASKGGRGAFF. DNA for the CDR3: TGTGCCAGCAAGGGCGGGCGGGGAGCTTTCTTT.